Shown below are 9 T cell receptor beta chains from a single sample sequenced in a study of T cell responses to AZD1222 COVID-19 vaccine. Method: immunoSEQ multiplex PCR; TCRdb's copy keeps in-frame clones and lacks some. The sample lists some 150,000 clones, roughly 94% seen once, with roughly 1.2% in the top ten. The specimen comprised peripheral blood, sampled on day 0 of AZD1222 vaccination. These receptors all stem from an adult in good health.

This chain joins TRBV4-1 and TRBJ2-2; D is unclear. The germline V gene encodes CDR1 MGHRA and CDR2 YSYEKL. The CDR3 length is 15 residues. V was cut by 1 base and J by 7 bases, with 13 bases left in between. The CDR3 spells CASSQGAAIGGELFF. The CDR3, as DNA: TGCGCCAGCAGCCAAGGGGCGGCCATCGGCGGGGAGCTGTTTTTT.

The rearrangement joins TRBV11-3 to TRBJ2-3; 11 bases are a match to TRBD1. Trimming removed 3 bases from V and 4 bases from J; junction bases left unmatched: 3. The CDR3 consists of 15 residues. Germline V CDR1 and CDR2: SGHNT, YENEEA. The CDR3 protein is CASSLGQGEADTQYF. Here the CDR3 DNA reads TGTGCCAGCAGCTTGGGACAGGGGGAGGCAGATACGCAGTATTTT.

This chain links TRBV6-2 or TRBV6-3 with TRBJ2-7; TRBD2 is a possible D gene (6 bases). Germline V CDR1 and CDR2: MNHEY, SVGEGT. The germline V and J ends were trimmed by 6 bases and 6 bases, with 18 bases remaining between them. This CDR3 is built from 14 residues. CDR3 coding DNA: TGTGCCAGCAGCCCCTTAACGCGGGGACGCGAGCAGTACGTC. Translated: CASSPLTRGREQYV.

This chain uses TRBV30 with TRBJ2-2; 7 bases map to TRBD1. V lost 1 base and J lost 0; bases outside the gene matches: 2. Germline values: CDR1 GTSNPN, CDR2 SVGIG (reference sequence). CDR3 size: 15 residues. The CDR3: CAWSAGTANTGELFF. As DNA, the CDR3 is TGTGCCTGGAGTGCCGGGACAGCGAACACCGGGGAGCTGTTTTTT.

The genes are TRBV28 and TRBJ1-2, with D perhaps TRBD1 (5 bases). The germline gives CDR1 MDHEN, CDR2 SYDVKM. Trimming stripped 4 bases from V and 0 bases from J, with 12 bases between. CDR3 size: 15 residues. This CDR3 is CASSSSGLANYGYTF. In DNA form, the CDR3 reads TGTGCCAGCAGTTCGTCAGGGTTAGCTAACTATGGCTACACCTTC.

For the CDR3, the DNA is TGTGCCAGCAGCTTAGTTGAGACCTCCTACAATGAGCAGTTCTTC. It encodes CASSLVETSYNEQFF. The chain has TRBV7-2 and TRBJ2-1; D call uncertain. V was shortened by 1 base and J by 0 bases, with 7 bases between the two germline ends. Germline assignment: CDR1 SGHTA and CDR2 FQGNSA. This CDR3 region has 15 residues. Full variable domain (missing parts from reference TRBV7-2 and TRBJ2-1): GAGVSQSPSNKVTEKGKDVELRCDPISGHTALYWYRQSLGQGLEFLIYFQGNSAPDKSGLPSDRFSAERTGGSVSTLTIQRTQQEDSAVYLCASSLVETSYNEQFFGPGTRLTVL.

The chain is built from TRBV19 and TRBJ1-2, with D possibly TRBD1 on 5 matching bases. Germline V gene data show CDR1 as LNHDA and CDR2 as SQIVND (reference sequence). V shed 5 bases and J shed 0 bases, with 10 bases lying between them. The CDR3 is 14 residues long. The CDR3 nucleotides read TGTGCCAGTAGTCCAGGGACTTCTAACTATGGCTACACCTTC. Protein: CASSPGTSNYGYTF.

The V gene is TRBV4-1, the J gene TRBJ2-5; 8 bases are a match to TRBD2. V lost 0 bases to trimming and J lost 4 bases; unmatched junction nucleotides: 4. Germline CDR1 reads MGHRA; CDR2 reads YSYEKL. The CDR3 is made up of 15 amino acids. For the CDR3, the DNA is TGCGCCAGCAGCCAAGATTCGGGGGGGCTAGAGACCCAGTACTTC. This translates into CASSQDSGGLETQYF.

CDR3 sequence: CSVTPLRENTEAFF. The CDR3 region has the DNA TGCAGCGTTACCCCATTACGCGAAAACACTGAAGCTTTCTTT. The V call is TRBV29-1, the J call TRBJ1-1, with D unresolved. Trimming stripped 5 bases from V and 2 bases from J, with 15 bases between. Germline V lookup: CDR1 SQVTM, CDR2 ANQGSEA. This CDR3 has 14 residues.